This T cell receptor beta chain came from a study of T cell repertoires in cytomegalovirus infection. Background on the study: Both a matching HLA type and CMV infection were indicated by public TCR beta signatures. The study, taken as a whole, reports: CMV carriers having the relevant HLA were flagged by cumulative public TCR beta family frequency. Within the response measured ex vivo, HLA-C-restricted CMV-specific TCR beta clonotypes were dominant.

V lost 4 bases, J lost 1 base, and 8 bases lay in between. CDR1 MDHEN and CDR2 SYDVKM come from the germline V gene. CDR3 length: 14 residues. As concerns this clonotype: Antigen specificity is unknown.

MiXCR was run by TCRdb on the reads, yielding one entry per CDR3 protein. The profile shows 400,000 or so distinct CDR3 sequences, 15% to 20% of them singletons. The genes are TRBV28 and TRBJ2-4; D not certain. Sequencing input: PBMCs. The TCR originated in a human donor in good health (CMV status not recorded). Some clones in this sample may be carry-over from other donors' samples. CDR3 amino acids: CASSSSPAKNIQYF. In nucleotides, the CDR3 is TGTGCCAGCAGTTCTAGTCCGGCCAAAAACATTCAGTACTTC.